This T cell receptor beta chain stems from a study of shared clonotypes between healthy human individuals. Per germline, CDR1 SGHNT and CDR2 YYREEE (reference sequence). The CDR3 spans 16 residues. V gave up 4 bases and J gave up 7 bases, with 21 bases separating them. A 200 ng quantity of DNA, 25,000 to 30,000 T cell genomes, went into the sorted-subset replicate PCRs. The table came from immunoSEQ multiplex PCR; TCRdb's copy has only in-frame clones and leaves some out. The repertoire holds 2 million to 2.5 million clones, with approximately 95% as singletons. The study, taken as a whole, reports: Estimated richness was generally greater in naive than memory subsets.

In the case of this clone: The antigen remains undetermined.

The chain is built from TRBV5-4 and TRBJ2-1; D perhaps matches TRBD2 (6 bases). The sample taken for sequencing was naive CD4+ T cells sorted from blood. As for subset: CD45RA+ positively selected. This receptor was identified in a man between 18 and 35 years old in good health. Here the CDR3 reads CASSLQNRLGSNEQFF. CDR3 nucleotides: TGTGCCAGCAGCCTACAAAACAGACTAGGCTCGAATGAGCAGTTCTTC.